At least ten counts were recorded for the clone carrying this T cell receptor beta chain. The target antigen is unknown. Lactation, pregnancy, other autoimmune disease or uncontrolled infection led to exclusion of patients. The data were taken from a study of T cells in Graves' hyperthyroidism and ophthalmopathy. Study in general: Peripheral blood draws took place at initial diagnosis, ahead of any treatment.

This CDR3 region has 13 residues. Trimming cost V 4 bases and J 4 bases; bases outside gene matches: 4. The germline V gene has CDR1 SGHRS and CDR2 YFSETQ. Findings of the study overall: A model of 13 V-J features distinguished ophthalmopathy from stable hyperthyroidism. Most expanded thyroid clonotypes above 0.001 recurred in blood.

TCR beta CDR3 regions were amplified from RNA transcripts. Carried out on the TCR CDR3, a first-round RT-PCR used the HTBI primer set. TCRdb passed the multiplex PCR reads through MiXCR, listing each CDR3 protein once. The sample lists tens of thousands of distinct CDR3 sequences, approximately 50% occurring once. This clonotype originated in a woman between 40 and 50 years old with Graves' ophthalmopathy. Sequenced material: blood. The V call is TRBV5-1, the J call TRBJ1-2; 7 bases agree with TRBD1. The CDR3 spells CASSMTGSYGYTF. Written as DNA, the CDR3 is TGCGCCAGCAGCATGACAGGGAGCTATGGCTACACCTTC.